This T cell receptor beta chain appears in the sequencing data of a study of T cells after yellow fever vaccination. The length of the CDR3 is 14 residues. Germline V lookup: CDR1 SGHTA, CDR2 FQGNSA. The V end was cut by 2 bases, the J end by 1 base, with 8 bases between. TCRdb independently ran MiXCR on the 5' RACE reads; one entry per CDR3 protein. This table holds about 150,000 distinct CDR3 sequences, 6.6% found once. This clonotype was seen a handful of times. The TCR comes from a man aged 25 to 40 who received the YFV17D yellow fever vaccine. This sequence joins TRBV7-2 and TRBJ1-2; no clear D. The sequences come from CD4+ T cells sorted from PBMCs, collected 10 days after the yellow fever booster vaccination. CDR3 nucleotides: TGTGCCAGCAGCTTAAAGGCCAGTAACTATGGCTACACCTTC. Encoded protein: CASSLKASNYGYTF.